Here is one T cell receptor (beta chain) with its context. The sample comes from a study of T cells expressing NK-cell markers. On the study more broadly: There were seven HCMV-seropositive donors and one seronegative donor among the eight sequenced.

Reanalyzing the 5' RACE reads, TCRdb keeps one entry per CDR3 protein, without DNA. The sample's table shows tens of thousands of distinct CDR3 sequences. The sequence was obtained from a woman between 18 and 75 years old in good health. Sequenced: blood T cells: a sorted CD56 or NKG2C T cell subset, CD4+ or CD8+ T cells, or bulk PBMC T cells (not recorded which).

The CDR3 region is CASSQDRGGSPDTQYF. The chain joins TRBV4-1 to TRBJ2-3; TCRdb's assignment of TRBD1 cannot be checked, as there is no DNA. The CDR3 consists of 16 residues. From germline, CDR1 is MGHRA and CDR2 YSYEKL.